The clone carrying this TCR beta chain showed up just a few times. The data belong to a study of shared clonotypes between healthy human individuals. CD45RO-negative CD8 cells positively selected for CCR7 made up the naive population, which excluded terminally differentiated effector memory CD45RA+ cells. This CDR3 spans 14 amino acids. Germline V gives CDR1 LGHNA, CDR2 YNFKEQ. V gave up 3 bases and J gave up 7 bases; unmatched junction bases: 7. Some clones are missing from TCRdb's copy, which holds only in-frame ones; the method was immunoSEQ multiplex PCR. The sample holds a few million clones, roughly 95% seen once.

This sequence joins TRBV4-2 and TRBJ1-1; 8 nucleotides agree with TRBD1. The clonotype was recovered from a man aged 18 to 30 in good health. Some clones in this sample may be carry-over from other donors' samples. The sequenced sample was naive CD8+ T cells from PBMCs. CDR3 amino acids: CASSHPQGEVEAFF. The CDR3 region has the DNA TGTGCCAGCAGCCACCCACAGGGGGAAGTTGAAGCTTTCTTT.